This passage covers 6 T cell receptor beta chains from one sample sequenced in a study of blood T cell repertoires in COVID-19. Profiled with immunoSEQ multiplex PCR; TCRdb holds only in-frame clones, not every one. Here the sample spans about 190,000 clones, 70% to 90% being singletons. Sequenced: peripheral blood. These receptors all stem from a man aged 30 to 39 with acute or convalescent COVID-19.

This chain uses TRBV28 with TRBJ1-6, with TRBD1 identical over 9 bases. The trim removed 6 bases at V and 9 bases at J, leaving 6 bases unmatched. Germline V gene data show CDR1 as MDHEN and CDR2 as SYDVKM. This CDR3 has 14 residues. CDR3 in amino acids: CASRPDRGSSPLHF. CDR3 coding DNA: TGTGCCAGCAGACCAGACAGGGGGAGTTCACCCCTCCACTTT.

The genes are TRBV27 and TRBJ1-5, with D uncertain. Trimming cost V 5 bases and J 9 bases, with 17 bases left between them. Germline V gene lookup returns CDR1 MNHEY and CDR2 SMNVEV (reference sequence). The CDR3 covers 14 residues. The CDR3 reads CASSGGMGTRPQHF. The CDR3 DNA reads as TGTGCCAGCAGTGGAGGGATGGGAACCCGGCCCCAGCATTTT.

The chain carries TRBV6-4 and TRBJ2-3; 7 nucleotides agree with TRBD2. The CDR3 covers 13 residues. Trimming took 4 bases from V and 5 from J; bases not matched to a gene: 3. The germline gives CDR1 MRHNA, CDR2 SNTAGT. CDR3 protein: CASSVTGGDTQYF. The CDR3 DNA reads as TGTGCCAGCAGTGTTACGGGGGGAGATACGCAGTATTTT.

The rearrangement links TRBV5-4 to TRBJ2-7, with D perhaps TRBD1 (6 bases). The V gene's germline CDR1 is SGHNT and CDR2 YYREEE (reference sequence). V gave up 4 bases and J gave up 4 bases, with 12 bases separating them. The CDR3 loop spans 13 amino acids. This CDR3 is CASSAAGQYEQYF. CDR3 bases: TGTGCCAGCAGCGCGGCCGGACAGTACGAGCAGTACTTC.

This chain uses TRBV5-1 with TRBJ2-3, with 7 bases that match TRBD2. V shed 4 bases and J 4 bases; nucleotides not matched to a gene: 9. CDR3 length: 15 residues. The germline gives CDR1 SGHRS, CDR2 YFSETQ. CDR3 coding DNA: TGCGCCAGCAGCCCCGCGGGGGAGGGTCCAGATACGCAGTATTTT. Translating it yields CASSPAGEGPDTQYF.

The chain carries TRBV27 and TRBJ2-3; 7 bases match TRBD2. Losses at the gene ends were 4 bases for V and 6 bases for J; bases not matched to a gene: 4. This CDR3 is built from 13 residues. Germline V CDR1 and CDR2: MNHEY, SMNVEV (reference sequence). CDR3 DNA: TGTGCCAGCAGTTGGGGGGGGACGGATACGCAGTATTTT. Residues: CASSWGGTDTQYF.